The 22 T cell receptor beta chains given below trace back to one sample, sequenced in a study of T cell clonality in common variable immunodeficiency. Profiling relied on immunoSEQ multiplex PCR, and the TCRdb table lists in-frame clones only, not all of them. The sample was found to contain over 25,000 clones, and every one recurs. Points from the study as a whole: Common variable immunodeficiency TCR beta sequences reportedly had fewer deletions and N-nucleotide insertions.

These receptors' targets are unknown. The material sequenced was peripheral blood mononuclear cells. These receptors all come from a human donor with common variable immunodeficiency.

Points on this clone: Sequencing ends 3 residues short of the CDR3 end; the germline J gene provides the rest. The rearrangement joins TRBV19 to TRBJ2-7; a possible D gene is TRBD1 (6 bases). The V and J ends lost 0 bases and 4 bases respectively, with 7 bases between them. This CDR3 spans 13 amino acids. CDR1 LNHDA and CDR2 SQIVND come from the germline V gene (reference sequence). This CDR3 is CASSIEGGYEQYF. The CDR3 DNA, read in part, is TGTGCCAGTAGTATAGAAGGGGGATACGAG.

This clone turned up a few times. The CDR3 extends 3 residues past the end of the read, so its final part is completed from the germline J gene. This chain uses TRBV19 with TRBJ1-1; possibly TRBD1 for D (5 bases). Germline V gene lookup returns CDR1 LNHDA and CDR2 SQIVND (reference sequence). The length of the CDR3 is 15 residues. Trimming left V 7 bases short and J 7 bases short, with 22 bases between. The CDR3: CASTPNEGRGSEAFF. The DNA read from the CDR3 is TGTGCCAGTACCCCCAATGAAGGGAGGGGAAGTGAA.

This clone was seen a few times. The CDR3 goes on 3 residues after the read ends, and that part is filled in from the germline J gene. The chain is built from TRBV19 and TRBJ1-2; 8 nucleotides align to TRBD1. The germline V gene encodes CDR1 LNHDA and CDR2 SQIVND (reference sequence). CDR3 size: 15 residues. The CDR3 region is CASSIYGTGARGYTF. The covered CDR3 bases are TGTGCCAGTAGTATCTATGGGACAGGCGCGCGAGGC.

This clone was found a few times. Sequencing ends 3 residues short of the CDR3 end; the germline J gene provides the rest. The chain combines TRBV6-2 or TRBV6-3 with TRBJ1-2, with D tentatively TRBD1 (5 bases). Between the trimmed V and J ends, which lost 2 bases and 4 bases, there was a span of 14 bases. The CDR3 contains 15 residues. Germline CDR1 is MNHEY and CDR2 is SVGEGT. CDR3 region: CASSYGQGESYGYTF. CDR3 DNA, as far as it was read: TGTGCCAGCAGTTACGGCCAGGGCGAGAGCTATGGC.

This clone was picked up a small number of times. The read stops 3 residues short of the end of the CDR3; the missing end is completed from the germline J gene. This rearrangement joins TRBV6-2 or TRBV6-3 to TRBJ1-6; 9 nucleotides line up with TRBD1. Germline V gene lookup returns CDR1 MNHEY and CDR2 SVGEGT. V lost 6 bases to trimming and J lost 11 bases; unmatched junction nucleotides: 11. This CDR3 region has 15 residues. Here the CDR3 reads CASSLPGQGHTPLHF. The CDR3 bases that were read are TGTGCCAGCAGCTTACCGGGACAGGGTCATACACCC.

This clone was recorded a few times. The read ends 3 residues before the CDR3 terminus; that terminus is restored from the germline J gene. The V call is TRBV7-2, the J call TRBJ1-2; D gene uncertain. Between the trimmed V and J ends, which lost 3 bases and 5 bases, there was a span of 13 bases. There are 14 residues in the CDR3. The germline V gene has CDR1 SGHTA and CDR2 FQGNSA. This CDR3 is CASSFQIAGYGYTF. The CDR3 DNA, read in part, is TGTGCCAGCAGCTTCCAGATAGCCGGTTATGGC.

This clone has a handful of counts. The read terminates 3 residues ahead of where the CDR3 ends, so the germline J gene completes it. This sample also contains other DNA sequences that code for the same CDR3. The chain recombines TRBV7-9 with TRBJ2-4; TRBD2 aligns across 7 bases. Trimming took 4 bases from V and 3 from J; bases not matched to a gene: 6. The germline V gene has CDR1 SEHNR and CDR2 FQNEAQ (reference sequence). CDR3 size: 15 residues. CDR3 region: CASSSKSGGKNIQYF. Incomplete CDR3 DNA: TGTGCCAGCAGCTCAAAATCGGGGGGCAAAAACATT.

This clone was seen a few times. From the germline J gene comes the end of the CDR3, since the read stops 3 residues before it. The rearrangement links TRBV20-1 to TRBJ2-3; 15 bases match TRBD2. The trim removed 5 bases at V and 4 bases at J, leaving 4 bases unmatched. The CDR3 length is 15 residues. In germline, CDR1 is DFQATT, CDR2 SNEGSKA (reference sequence). The CDR3 bases that were read are TGCAGTGCTTCCTGGACTAGCGGGGGGGCAGATACG. Its protein is CSASWTSGGADT. The entire CDR3 protein is CSASWTSGGADTQYF.

Many counts were recorded for this clone. Read coverage stops 3 residues before the CDR3 terminus; the germline J gene supplies the remainder. Other nucleotide sequences in the sample specify the same CDR3. The chain links TRBV10-3 to TRBJ1-2, with a weak D call TRBD1 (6 bases). CDR3 size: 13 residues. Germline V gives CDR1 ENHRY, CDR2 SYGVKD. V lost 7 bases, J lost 2 bases, and 11 bases lay in between. The CDR3 DNA, read in part, is TGTGCCATCAATAACGACAGGAACTATGGC. Its protein is CAINNDRNYG. The CDR3 in full is CAINNDRNYGYTF.

Comment on this clone: The CDR3 goes on 3 residues after the read ends, and that part is filled in from the germline J gene. The chain carries TRBV7-2 and TRBJ2-4; no firm D call. V was cut by 5 bases and J by 4 bases, with 3 bases left in between. The CDR3 covers 11 residues. Germline-derived CDR1 and CDR2 are SGHTA and FQGNSA. CDR3 bases read: TGTGCCAGCAGCCCTAAAAACATT. The encoded protein is CASSPKNI. The CDR3 reads in full as CASSPKNIQYF.

This clone appeared a few times. The sequenced fragment ends 3 residues before the CDR3 boundary, so the rest is inferred from the germline J gene. The chain uses TRBV6-2 or TRBV6-3 and TRBJ2-3; 10 bases match TRBD1. Germline V gene lookup returns CDR1 MNHEY and CDR2 SVGEGT. V lost 4 bases to trimming and J lost 4 bases; unmatched junction nucleotides: 5. This CDR3 has 15 amino acids. The CDR3 DNA, read in part, is TGTGCCAGCAGTTTCCTCGGACAGGGGGCAGATACG. It encodes CASSFLGQGADT. The whole CDR3 sequence reads CASSFLGQGADTQYF.

For this clone: The CDR3 end falls 3 residues outside the read, so it is completed with the germline J gene. This rearrangement joins TRBV19 to TRBJ2-2, with 9 nucleotides matching TRBD2. This CDR3 has 17 residues. Trimming removed 0 bases from V and 4 bases from J; junction bases left unmatched: 6. Looked up from germline, CDR1 is LNHDA and CDR2 is SQIVND (reference sequence). The chain's CDR3 is CASSIDSAGGGTGELFF. The sequenced part of the CDR3 DNA is TGTGCCAGTAGTATAGATTCGGCGGGGGGGGGCACCGGGGAG.

There are many counts of this clone. The CDR3 is cut off 3 residues early in the read; its end comes from the germline J gene. This sequence joins TRBV5-5 and TRBJ2-4, with D possibly being TRBD1 (5 bases). With 2 bases removed from V and 4 bases from J, the gap between germline ends came to 13 bases. Germline V gene lookup returns CDR1 SGHKS and CDR2 YYEKEE (reference sequence). The CDR3 is made up of 15 amino acids. The CDR3 is CASSFSTRDKNIQYF. Incomplete CDR3 DNA: TGTGCCAGCAGCTTCTCTACCAGGGATAAAAACATT.

This clone has a handful of counts. A junction boundary mismatches the germline segment, possibly from a read error. The missing CDR3 end, 3 residues past where the read stops, is filled in from the germline J gene. This chain connects TRBV7-9 to TRBJ2-7; possibly TRBD1 for D (5 bases). Germline V gives CDR1 SEHNR, CDR2 FQNEAQ (reference sequence). CDR3 length: 13 amino acids. The CDR3 bases that were read are TGTTCCAGCAGCCCCCGCGACAGCTACGAG. Translating it yields CSSSPRDSYE. The full CDR3 reads CSSSPRDSYEQYF.

In the case of this clone: The read ends 3 residues shy of where the CDR3 ends; the end is completed using the germline J gene. V and J are TRBV7-9 and TRBJ1-3; TRBD1 might be the D (5 bases). The CDR3 has 15 residues. The germline V and J ends were trimmed by 4 bases and 0 bases, with 10 bases remaining between them. CDR1 and CDR2 (germline): SEHNR, FQNEAQ (reference sequence). The CDR3 here is CASSSGHLSGNTIYF. CDR3 bases read: TGTGCCAGCAGCTCCGGACACCTCTCTGGAAACACC.

Remarks on this clone: Read sequence stops 3 residues before the CDR3 end, and the germline J gene provides the missing end. The chain employs TRBV5-1 and TRBJ2-2; D uncertain. V shed 4 bases and J shed 4 bases, with 14 bases lying between them. From germline, CDR1 is SGHRS and CDR2 YFSETQ. This CDR3 contains 15 residues. The CDR3 DNA, read in part, is TGCGCCAGCAGCCGCGACAAATTTGCCACCGGGGAG. Residues: CASSRDKFATGE. The complete CDR3 protein is CASSRDKFATGELFF.

This clone was seen only a few times. The CDR3 goes on 3 residues after the read ends, and that part is filled in from the germline J gene. The V and J genes are TRBV11-2 and TRBJ2-3; D may be TRBD2 (5 bases). The CDR3 spans 14 residues. Germline V gene data show CDR1 as SGHAT and CDR2 as FQNNGV. Trimming removed 5 bases at V and 6 bases at J, with 15 bases between. The CDR3 loop reads CASSRGASLDTQYF. The sequenced CDR3 bases are TGTGCCAGCAGCCGGGGAGCCTCATTGGATACG.

Details on this clone: The read is 3 residues too short to cover the CDR3 end, so that end is filled in from the germline J gene. V gene TRBV5-4 combines with J gene TRBJ2-7, with 10 bases identical to TRBD1. The junction had 9 bases not matched to a gene; V was cut back by 4 bases and J by 5 bases. CDR3 length: 15 amino acids. From germline, CDR1 is SGHNT and CDR2 YYREEE (reference sequence). The covered CDR3 bases are TGTGCCAGCAGCCGCCAGGGACAGGGGTCCCACGAG. Its translation is CASSRQGQGSHE. The entire CDR3 reads CASSRQGQGSHEQYF.

Regarding this clone: The CDR3 is cut off 3 residues early in the read; its end comes from the germline J gene. The chain recombines TRBV18 with TRBJ1-1; TRBD1 is a possible D gene (5 bases). Trimming took 1 base from V and 0 from J, leaving 9 bases between them. CDR1 and CDR2 (germline): KGHSH, LQKENI. CDR3 length: 15 residues. CDR3 DNA, as far as it was read: TGTGCCAGCTCACCACAGTCAGGGATGAACACTGAA. This translates into CASSPQSGMNTE. The whole CDR3 region reads CASSPQSGMNTEAFF.

This clone was observed many times. The read stops 3 residues short of the end of the CDR3; the missing end is completed from the germline J gene. The genes are TRBV5-1 and TRBJ2-2; D not resolved. The CDR3 is made up of 15 amino acids. The germline gives CDR1 SGHRS, CDR2 YFSETQ. The ends were cut back, 2 bases at V and 7 bases at J, with 15 bases in the middle. CDR3: CASSFSPAGGGELFF. The part of the CDR3 DNA that was read is TGCGCCAGCAGCTTTAGCCCCGCTGGTGGCGGGGAG.

This clone was seen a few times. The CDR3 end falls 3 residues outside the read, so it is completed with the germline J gene. The rearrangement joins TRBV18 to TRBJ2-3; TRBD2 aligns across 10 bases. The CDR3 has 15 amino acids. The J segment lost 4 bases and the V segment lost 3 bases, leaving 4 bases of the junction unmatched. Germline loops: CDR1 KGHSH, CDR2 LQKENI. The sequenced part of the CDR3 DNA is TGTGCCAGCTCACCTTCTAGCGGGGGTTCAGATACG. Its protein product is CASSPSSGGSDT. In full, the CDR3 reads CASSPSSGGSDTQYF.

This clone was found a few times. The read terminates 3 residues ahead of where the CDR3 ends, so the germline J gene completes it. The rearrangement uses TRBV5-6 and TRBJ1-5, with D unresolved. Trimming pared 1 base from V and 5 bases from J, leaving 7 bases between. The CDR3 is 13 amino acids. Germline V gives CDR1 SGHDT, CDR2 YYEEEE. The CDR3 region is CASSLSGHQPQHF. The part of the CDR3 DNA that was read is TGTGCCAGCAGCTTGAGCGGGCATCAGCCC. Looking up the rest from reference TRBV5-6 and TRBJ1-5 gives the full variable domain: DAGVTQSPTHLIKTRGQQVTLRCSPKSGHDTVSWYQQALGQGPQFIFQYYEEEERQRGNFPDRFSGHQFPNYSSELNVNALLLGDSALYLCASSLSGHQPQHFGDGTRLSIL.